The entry that follows covers one T cell receptor (beta chain) sequence. Its antigen is currently unknown. This specimen comes from a study of T cell clones after liver transplantation. Study background: Timepoints were pre-transplant, pre-withdrawal, and after withdrawal was completed or failed. The study, taken as a whole, reports: Rather than being deleted, graft donor-reactive T cells may have moved into the graft.

CD3+CD4+ and CD3+CD8+ cells were FACS-sorted from thawed unstimulated PBMCs. The table came from immunoSEQ multiplex PCR; TCRdb's copy has only in-frame clones and leaves some out. The repertoire includes nearly 15,000 clones, roughly 84% of them detected once, and about 30% sits in the top ten. The starting material was CD8+ T cells from blood, obtained around 44 months after liver transplant. This TCR came from a human patient who received a liver transplant. Certain T cells may be donor cells from the graft.

CDR3 region: CASSSGREQYF. The CDR3 DNA reads TGTGCCAGCAGTAGTGGGAGGGAGCAGTACTTC. The J gene is TRBJ2-7, the V gene TRBV7-6, with D possibly being TRBD2 (6 bases). With 6 bases removed from V and 7 bases from J, the gap between germline ends came to 10 bases. Looked up from germline, CDR1 is SGHVS and CDR2 is FNYEAQ. This CDR3 has 11 residues.